This T cell receptor (beta chain) is drawn from a study of cytotoxic CD8 clonotypes in ibrutinib-treated CLL (dated by TCRdb to about 2021). Concerning the study at large: The cohort included some 14 treatment-naive and about a dozen relapsed/refractory patients; around 17 were IGHV unmutated. Responses were partial in around 25 patients and complete in 2; after median approximately 66 months follow-up, some 14 stayed in remission and approximately twelve progressed. Samples at response were collected after a median of approximately twelve months of treatment, with a range of roughly 6 to 40 months. An average of about 250,000 productive templates and 94,082 productive rearrangements was obtained per sample. Longitudinal samples were obtainable from about 30% of the roughly 86 participants in the trial. Cryopreserved peripheral blood mononuclear cells were obtained prior to treatment, at the time of response, and at either disease progression or sustained remission. Every remission and progressive disease sample was obtained while ibrutinib was still being received by the patients. On the study overall, not on this receptor specifically: Baseline clonality exceeded that of age-matched healthy donors and correlated strongly with circulating CD8+ T-cell counts. Clonality increased at ibrutinib response, stayed stable in sustained remission, and fell back toward baseline at progression. Public clonotypes were rare and either shrank or stayed stable during treatment, and the rise in clonality at ibrutinib response reflected expansion of private clonotypes. Lymph node repertoires were not examined, and the timing of sampling was not matched between patients in sustained remission and those whose disease progressed.

The goal of deep resolution MiSeq sequencing was a depth between 1 in 1 million and 1 in 200,000 T cells, and coverage averaged 10x per clonotype. The immunoSEQ hsTCRB Kit was used to generate TCR beta libraries. Concerning the study's data processing: The data were analyzed with ImmunoSEQ Analyzer and ImmunoSEQ Data Assistant, and V, D and J gene assignments followed IMGT definitions. Clonality, which ranges from 0 to 1, was calculated by subtracting the normalized Shannon entropy of productive rearrangement frequencies from one. Only overrepresented clonotypes making up at least 0.05% of each patient's repertoire were included in the public clonotype analysis. Thirteen age-matched healthy donor repertoires from immuneACCESS were used as controls for clonality. TCRdb holds this immuneACCESS table with in-frame rearrangements only. Some clones are missing; in checked studies, unresolved V genes explain under half, and the rest has no known cause. V and J calls and clone size come straight from that table; D and trimming were deduced from the DNA. This sample is represented by 250,000 to 350,000 clones; about 72% of them were singletons. The ten biggest clones cover about 5.3% of the sample.

The germline V gene (reference sequence) sets CDR1 to MNHEY and CDR2 to SMNVEV. V and J lose 5 bases and 8 bases, and a span of 10 bases separates them. From cysteine to phenylalanine, the CDR3 is 12 amino acids long. The retained sequence is limited to the CDR3, 36 bases, with the frame set at the first base. According to the study, the label for this sample's time point signals: progressive disease on ibrutinib. For TCR beta library preparation, 2 to 2.5 micrograms of genomic DNA were isolated from cryopreserved PBMCs. Longitudinal blood samples from CLL patients on ibrutinib monotherapy underwent high-throughput TCR beta sequencing. The patients were enrolled in a single-center, open-label phase 2 trial of ibrutinib monotherapy. A word on this clone: No cognate antigen has been identified for it. No quality values exist for individual bases; no much larger clone is one base distant.

The receptor was isolated from a human donor with chronic lymphocytic leukemia. The rearranged chain carries TRBV27 and TRBJ2-1; no D segment can be confidently identified. The sequencing here drew on PBMCs, taken at disease progression, from a patient treated with ibrutinib. The CDR3: CASSDAPDEQFF. In nucleotide form, the sequence is TGTGCCAGCAGTGACGCTCCGGATGAGCAGTTCTTC.